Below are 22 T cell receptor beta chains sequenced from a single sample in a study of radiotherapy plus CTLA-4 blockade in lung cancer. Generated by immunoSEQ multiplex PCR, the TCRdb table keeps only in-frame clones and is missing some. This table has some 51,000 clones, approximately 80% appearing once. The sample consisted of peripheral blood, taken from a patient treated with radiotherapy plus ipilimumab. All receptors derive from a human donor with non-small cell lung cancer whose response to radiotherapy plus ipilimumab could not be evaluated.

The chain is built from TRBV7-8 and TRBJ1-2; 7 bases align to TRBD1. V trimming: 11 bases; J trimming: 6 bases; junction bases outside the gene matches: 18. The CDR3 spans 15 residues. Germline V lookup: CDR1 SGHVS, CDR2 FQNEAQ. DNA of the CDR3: TGTGCCTCGAGGGAACCAGGGGGGCCTTGGGATGGCTACACCTTC. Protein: CASREPGGPWDGYTF.

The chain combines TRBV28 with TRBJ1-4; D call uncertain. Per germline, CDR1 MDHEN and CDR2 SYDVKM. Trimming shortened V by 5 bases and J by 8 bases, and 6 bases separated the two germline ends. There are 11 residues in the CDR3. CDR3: CASSRAEKLFF. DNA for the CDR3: TGTGCCAGCAGTCGAGCCGAAAAACTGTTTTTT.

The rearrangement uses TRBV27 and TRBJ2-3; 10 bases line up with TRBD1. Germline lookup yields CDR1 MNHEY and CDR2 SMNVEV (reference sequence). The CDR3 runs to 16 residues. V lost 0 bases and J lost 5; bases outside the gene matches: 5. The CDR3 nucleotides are TGTGCCAGCAGTTTATCGACAGGGGGCTCGGGAGATACGCAGTATTTT. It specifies CASSLSTGGSGDTQYF.

DNA for the CDR3: TGTGCCAGCAGCTTGGCAGAGGCCATCTCTGGGGCCAACGTCCTGACTTTC. Protein product: CASSLAEAISGANVLTF. V is TRBV5-5 and J is TRBJ2-6, with unresolved D. The germline V and J ends were trimmed by 0 bases and 0 bases, with 10 bases remaining between them. The CDR3 contains 17 residues. Germline V gene data show CDR1 as SGHKS and CDR2 as YYEKEE (reference sequence).

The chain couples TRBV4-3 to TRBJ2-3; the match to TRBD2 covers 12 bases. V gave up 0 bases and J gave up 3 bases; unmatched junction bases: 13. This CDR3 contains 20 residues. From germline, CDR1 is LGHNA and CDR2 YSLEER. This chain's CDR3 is CASSQDILAGGPGRTDTQYF. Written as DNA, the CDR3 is TGCGCCAGCAGCCAAGATATCCTAGCGGGGGGGCCGGGGAGGACAGATACGCAGTATTTT.

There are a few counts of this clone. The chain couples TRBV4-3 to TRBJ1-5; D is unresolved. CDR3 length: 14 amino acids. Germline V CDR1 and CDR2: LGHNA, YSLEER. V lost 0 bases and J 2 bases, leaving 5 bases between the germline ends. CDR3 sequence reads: CASSQDSGNQPQHF. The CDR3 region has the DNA TGCGCCAGCAGCCAAGATTCAGGCAATCAGCCCCAGCATTTT.

In nucleotides, the CDR3 is TGTGCCAGCAGTGTTTACGAGCAGTACTTC. Its protein is CASSVYEQYF. The chain has TRBV2 and TRBJ2-5, with D unclear. The J call may be faulty, since TRBJ2-7 better matches the DNA end. CDR3 length equals 10 residues. The germline V gene has CDR1 SNHLY and CDR2 FYNNEI.

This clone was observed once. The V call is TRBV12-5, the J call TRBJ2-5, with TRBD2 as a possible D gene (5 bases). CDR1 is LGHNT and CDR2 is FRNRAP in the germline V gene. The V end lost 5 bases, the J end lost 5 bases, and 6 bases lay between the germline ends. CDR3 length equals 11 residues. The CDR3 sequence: CASGGGETQYF. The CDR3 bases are TGTGCTAGTGGTGGCGGGGAGACCCAGTACTTC.

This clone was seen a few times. The CDR3 DNA reads as TGTGCCTGGAGTGTTGGAGGTTTCACCAAAAACATTCAGTACTTC. The encoded protein is CAWSVGGFTKNIQYF. This chain uses TRBV30 with TRBJ2-4; TRBD2 is a possible D gene (5 bases). The V end lost 0 bases, the J end lost 2 bases, and 11 bases lay between the germline ends. The CDR3 extends over 15 amino acids. CDR1 and CDR2 (germline): GTSNPN, SVGIG (reference sequence).

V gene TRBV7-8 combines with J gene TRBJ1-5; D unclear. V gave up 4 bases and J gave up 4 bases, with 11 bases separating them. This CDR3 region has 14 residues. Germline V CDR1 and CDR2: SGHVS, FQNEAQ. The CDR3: CASSYGQLNQPQHF. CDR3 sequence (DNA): TGTGCCAGCAGCTATGGGCAGCTAAATCAGCCCCAGCATTTT.

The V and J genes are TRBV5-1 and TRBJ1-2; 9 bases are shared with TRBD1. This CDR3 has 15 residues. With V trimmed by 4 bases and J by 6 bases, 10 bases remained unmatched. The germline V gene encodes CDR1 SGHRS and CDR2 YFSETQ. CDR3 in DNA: TGCGCCAGCAGCCACCGGGACAGGGACATGGATGGCTACACCTTC. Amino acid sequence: CASSHRDRDMDGYTF.

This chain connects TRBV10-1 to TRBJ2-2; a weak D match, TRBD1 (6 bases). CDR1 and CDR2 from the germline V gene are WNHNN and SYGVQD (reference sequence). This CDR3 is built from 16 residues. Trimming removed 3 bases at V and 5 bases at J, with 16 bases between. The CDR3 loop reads CASSDSVPTGTGELFF. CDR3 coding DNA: TGCGCCAGCAGTGATTCGGTACCTACAGGGACCGGGGAGCTGTTTTTT.

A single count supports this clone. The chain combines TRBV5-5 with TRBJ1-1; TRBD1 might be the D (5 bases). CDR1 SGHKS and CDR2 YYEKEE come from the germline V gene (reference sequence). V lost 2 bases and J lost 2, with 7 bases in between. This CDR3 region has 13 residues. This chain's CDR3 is CASSFGANTEAFF. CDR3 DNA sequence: TGTGCCAGCAGCTTTGGGGCCAACACTGAAGCTTTCTTT.

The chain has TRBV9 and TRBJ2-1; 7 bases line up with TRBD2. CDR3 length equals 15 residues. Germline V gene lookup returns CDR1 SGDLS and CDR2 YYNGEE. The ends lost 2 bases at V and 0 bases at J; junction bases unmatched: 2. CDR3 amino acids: CASSVGGFSYNEQFF. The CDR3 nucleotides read TGTGCCAGCAGCGTCGGGGGGTTCTCCTACAATGAGCAGTTCTTC.

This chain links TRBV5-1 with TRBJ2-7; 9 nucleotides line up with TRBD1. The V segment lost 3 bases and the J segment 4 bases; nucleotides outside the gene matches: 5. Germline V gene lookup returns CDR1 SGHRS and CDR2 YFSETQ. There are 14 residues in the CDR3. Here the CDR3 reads CASSSTGGPYEQYF. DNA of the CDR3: TGCGCCAGCAGCTCGACAGGGGGTCCGTACGAGCAGTACTTC.

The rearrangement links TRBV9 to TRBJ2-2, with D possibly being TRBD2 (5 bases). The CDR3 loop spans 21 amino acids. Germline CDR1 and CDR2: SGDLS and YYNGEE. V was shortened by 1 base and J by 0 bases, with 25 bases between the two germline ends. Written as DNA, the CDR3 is TGTGCCAGCAGCGTACTCCCGAGTCCACCACGAGGGTACACGAACACCGGGGAGCTGTTTTTT. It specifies CASSVLPSPPRGYTNTGELFF.

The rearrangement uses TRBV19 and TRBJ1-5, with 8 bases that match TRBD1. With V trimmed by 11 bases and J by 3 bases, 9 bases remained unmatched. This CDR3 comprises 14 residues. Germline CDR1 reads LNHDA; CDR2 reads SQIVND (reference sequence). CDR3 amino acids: CASTGTGLNQPQHF. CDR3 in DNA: TGTGCCTCTACTGGGACAGGCCTCAATCAGCCCCAGCATTTT.

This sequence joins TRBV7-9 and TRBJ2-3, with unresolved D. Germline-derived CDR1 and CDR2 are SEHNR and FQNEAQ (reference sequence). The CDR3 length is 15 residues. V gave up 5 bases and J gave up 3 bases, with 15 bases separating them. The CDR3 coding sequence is TGTGCCAGCAGCGTATGGAGATGGCGAACAGATACGCAGTATTTT. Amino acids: CASSVWRWRTDTQYF.

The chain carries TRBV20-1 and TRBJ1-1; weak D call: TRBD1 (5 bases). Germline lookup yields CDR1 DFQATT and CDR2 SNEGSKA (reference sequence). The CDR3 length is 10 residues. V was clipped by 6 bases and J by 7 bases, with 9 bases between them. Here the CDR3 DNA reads TGCAGTGCCCAGGGTGATGAAGCTTTCTTT. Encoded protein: CSAQGDEAFF.

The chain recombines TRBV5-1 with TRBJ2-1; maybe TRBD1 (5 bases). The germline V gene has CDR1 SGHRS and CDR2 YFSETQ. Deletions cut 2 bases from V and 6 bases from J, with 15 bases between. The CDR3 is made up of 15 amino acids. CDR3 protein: CASSLTLGAFNEQFF. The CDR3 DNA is TGCGCCAGCAGCTTAACCCTAGGGGCGTTCAATGAGCAGTTCTTC.

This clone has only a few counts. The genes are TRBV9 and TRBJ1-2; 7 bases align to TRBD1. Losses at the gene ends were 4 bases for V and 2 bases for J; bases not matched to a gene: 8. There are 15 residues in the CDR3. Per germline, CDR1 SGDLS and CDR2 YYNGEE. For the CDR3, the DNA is TGTGCCAGCAGCCCCCGACCAGGGGGGAACTATGGCTACACCTTC. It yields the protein CASSPRPGGNYGYTF. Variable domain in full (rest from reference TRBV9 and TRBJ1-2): DSGVTQTPKHLITATGQRVTLRCSPRSGDLSVYWYQQSLDQGLQFLIQYYNGEERAKGNILERFSAQQFPDLHSELNLSSLELGDSALYFCASSPRPGGNYGYTFGSGTRLTVV.

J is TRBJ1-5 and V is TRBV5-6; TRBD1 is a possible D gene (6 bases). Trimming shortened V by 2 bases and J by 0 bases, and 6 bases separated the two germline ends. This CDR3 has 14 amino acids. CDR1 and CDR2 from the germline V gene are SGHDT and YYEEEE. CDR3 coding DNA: TGTGCCAGCAGCTTCAGGGGTAGCAATCAGCCCCAGCATTTT. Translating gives CASSFRGSNQPQHF.